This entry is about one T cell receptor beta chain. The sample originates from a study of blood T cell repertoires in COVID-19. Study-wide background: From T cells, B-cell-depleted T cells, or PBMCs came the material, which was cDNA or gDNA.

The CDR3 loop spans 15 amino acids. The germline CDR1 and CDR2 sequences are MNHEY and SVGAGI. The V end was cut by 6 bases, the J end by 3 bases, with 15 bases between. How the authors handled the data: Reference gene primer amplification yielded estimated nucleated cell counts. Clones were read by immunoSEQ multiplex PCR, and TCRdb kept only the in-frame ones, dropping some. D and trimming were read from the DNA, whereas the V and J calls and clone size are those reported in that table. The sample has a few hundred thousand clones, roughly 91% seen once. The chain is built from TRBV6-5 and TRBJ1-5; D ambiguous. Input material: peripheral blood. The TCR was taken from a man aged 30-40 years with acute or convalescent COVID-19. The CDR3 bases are TGTGCCAGCAGACGGGGAGGGATGATCAATCAGCCCCAGCATTTT. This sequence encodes CASRRGGMINQPQHF.